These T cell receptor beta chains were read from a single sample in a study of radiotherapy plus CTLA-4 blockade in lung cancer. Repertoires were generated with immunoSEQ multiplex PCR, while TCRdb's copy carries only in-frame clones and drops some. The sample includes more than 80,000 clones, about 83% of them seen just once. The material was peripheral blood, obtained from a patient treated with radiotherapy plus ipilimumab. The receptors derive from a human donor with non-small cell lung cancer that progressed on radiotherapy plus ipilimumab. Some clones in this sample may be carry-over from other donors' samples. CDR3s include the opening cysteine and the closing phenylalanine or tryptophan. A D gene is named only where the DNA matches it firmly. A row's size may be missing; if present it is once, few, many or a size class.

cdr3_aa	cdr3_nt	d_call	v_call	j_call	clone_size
CASSVTGHYNEQFF	TGTGCCAGCAGCGTAACAGGGCATTACAATGAGCAGTTCTTC	NA	TRBV9	TRBJ2-1	once
CASSHRFGANRPYEQYF	TGTGCCAGCAGCCACAGGTTTGGGGCCAACAGGCCCTACGAGCAGTACTTC	NA	TRBV5-4	TRBJ2-7	NA
CASSADSNEQFF	TGTGCCAGCAGCGCGGACAGCAATGAGCAGTTCTTC	NA	TRBV5-4	TRBJ2-1	NA
CASSSSGGLTSTDTQYF	TGCGCCAGCAGCTCAAGCGGGGGGCTAACTAGCACAGATACGCAGTATTTT	TRBD2	TRBV5-1	TRBJ2-3	NA
CAWSVIGYGYTF	TGTGCCTGGAGTGTAATAGGATATGGCTACACCTTC	NA	TRBV30	TRBJ1-2	once
CASSQEEGGSGHLYGYGYTF	TGTGCCAGCAGCCAAGAGGAGGGAGGTTCGGGACACCTCTACGGCTATGGCTACACCTTC	NA	TRBV4-2	TRBJ1-2	NA
CASSLLSSYNSPLHF	TGTGCCAGCAGTTTACTCAGCTCCTATAATTCACCCCTCCACTTT	NA	TRBV27	TRBJ1-6	NA
CASTRDRRSSGNTIYF	TGTGCCAGCACTCGGGACAGAAGGAGTTCTGGAAACACCATATATTTT	TRBD1	TRBV7-2	TRBJ1-3	NA
CASQKDSSYNSPLHF	TGTGCCAGCCAGAAGGACAGCTCCTATAATTCACCCCTCCACTTT	NA	TRBV2	TRBJ1-6	NA
CASSPWTSGGSTDTQYF	TGTGCCAGCAGCCCCTGGACTAGCGGGGGCAGCACAGATACGCAGTATTTT	TRBD2	TRBV7-8	TRBJ2-3	NA
CAISETGGYGYTF	TGTGCCATCAGTGAGACTGGGGGCTATGGCTACACCTTC	NA	TRBV10-3	TRBJ1-2	NA
CATSREQGLAGYTF	TGTGCCACCAGCAGAGAGCAGGGGTTGGCTGGCTACACCTTC	NA	TRBV15	TRBJ1-2	NA
CASSLGTYGYTF	TGTGCCAGCAGCTTAGGGACGTATGGCTACACCTTC	NA	TRBV7-9	TRBJ1-2	NA
CASSLVARLSADGYTF	TGTGCCAGCAGCTTAGTAGCCAGGCTTTCGGCGGATGGCTACACCTTC	NA	TRBV7-6	TRBJ1-2	NA
CASSYGTSGYEQYF	TGTGCCAGCAGTTACGGGACTAGCGGGTACGAGCAGTACTTC	TRBD2	TRBV6-5	TRBJ2-7	many
CASSLGRRYGYTF	TGTGCCAGCAGCTTAGGGAGGAGATATGGCTACACCTTC	NA	TRBV5-4	TRBJ1-2	NA
CASIRGPTSGSDTQYF	TGTGCCAGCATTAGGGGACCGACGTCGGGGTCGGATACGCAGTATTTT	NA	TRBV2	TRBJ2-3	NA
CASSWDRGNYGYTF	TGTGCCAGCAGTTGGGACAGGGGGAACTATGGCTACACCTTC	TRBD1	TRBV6-5	TRBJ1-2	NA
CASSSGQGAYEQFF	TGTGCCAGCAGCTCGGGACAGGGGGCCTATGAGCAGTTCTTC	TRBD1	TRBV7-3	TRBJ2-1	NA
CASSVAREYEQYF	TGTGCCAGCAGCGTAGCCAGGGAATACGAGCAGTACTTC	NA	TRBV9	TRBJ2-7	NA
CASSLAGLAGTTDTQYF	TGCGCCAGCAGCTTGGCAGGACTAGCGGGGACCACAGATACGCAGTATTTT	TRBD2	TRBV5-1	TRBJ2-3	NA
CATSRDQGRGPDTQYF	TGTGCCACCAGCAGAGATCAAGGCCGGGGCCCCGATACGCAGTATTTT	NA	TRBV15	TRBJ2-3	NA
CASSLGTDNYGYTF	TGCGCCAGCAGCTTGGGGACAGATAACTATGGCTACACCTTC	NA	TRBV5-1	TRBJ1-2	NA
CASSLAVTSSGNTIYF	TGTGCCAGCAGCTTGGCCGTCACGAGCTCTGGAAACACCATATATTTT	NA	TRBV5-5	TRBJ1-3	once
CASSLYGERGGGEQFF	TGTGCCAGCAGTTTATATGGAGAGCGGGGGGGTGGTGAGCAGTTCTTC	TRBD2	TRBV28	TRBJ2-1	NA
CASSFGTGVYGYTF	TGCGCCAGCAGCTTTGGGACAGGAGTCTATGGCTACACCTTC	TRBD1	TRBV5-1	TRBJ1-2	NA
CASRQLAGRGGYEQFF	TGTGCCAGTAGACAACTGGCGGGGCGGGGGGGCTATGAGCAGTTCTTC	TRBD2	TRBV4-2	TRBJ2-1	NA
CASSIALGRGRKDYGYTF	TGTGCCAGTAGTATAGCACTGGGGCGGGGGCGCAAAGACTATGGCTACACCTTC	NA	TRBV19	TRBJ1-2	once
CASSVVLAGSSTDTQYF	TGTGCCAGCAGCGTAGTACTAGCGGGGTCTAGCACAGATACGCAGTATTTT	TRBD2	TRBV9	TRBJ2-3	NA
CASSKAHGGEASEQYF	TGTGCCAGCAGCAAAGCGCACGGGGGTGAGGCAAGCGAGCAGTACTTC	NA	TRBV21-1	TRBJ2-7	NA
CASSPYNEQFF	TGTGCCAGCTCTCCCTATAATGAGCAGTTCTTC	NA	TRBV6-1	TRBJ2-1	NA
CASSVDPGRGTEAFF	TGTGCCAGCAGCGTAGACCCGGGAAGGGGCACTGAAGCTTTCTTT	NA	TRBV9	TRBJ1-1	NA
CASSLTLGTGVELFF	TGTGCCAGCAGCTTAACGTTGGGCACAGGGGTTGAGCTGTTTTTT	TRBD1	TRBV7-3	TRBJ2-2	NA
CASSYMGDQPQHF	TGTGCCAGCAGTTATATGGGGGATCAGCCCCAGCATTTT	NA	TRBV6-5	TRBJ1-5	NA
CASSSRDRHETQYF	TGTGCCAGCAGCTCCCGGGACAGGCACGAGACCCAGTACTTC	TRBD1	TRBV11-3	TRBJ2-5	NA
CASSLAGSQETQYF	TGTGCCAGCAGCTTAGCGGGCAGCCAAGAGACCCAGTACTTC	NA	TRBV7-2	TRBJ2-5	NA
CASKEGAAANYGYTF	TGTGCCAGCAAGGAGGGGGCGGCAGCTAACTATGGCTACACCTTC	TRBD1	TRBV6-5	TRBJ1-2	NA
CASSPGTGDTQYF	TGTGCCAGCTCACCGGGGACGGGAGATACGCAGTATTTT	NA	TRBV18	TRBJ2-3	NA
CASSVLGSVRGRQYF	TGTGCCAGCAGCGTATTGGGAAGTGTGAGGGGGAGACAGTACTTC	NA	TRBV9	TRBJ2-7	NA
CASSSDSGGDTQYF	TGTGCCAGCAGCTCTGACTCCGGTGGGGATACGCAGTATTTT	NA	TRBV7-3	TRBJ2-3	once
CASSGRIGGEQYF	TGTGCCAGCAGCGGCCGAATTGGCGGCGAGCAGTACTTC	NA	TRBV9	TRBJ2-7	NA
CASSSSGTADSPLHF	TGCGCCAGCAGCTCCTCCGGGACAGCAGATTCACCCCTCCACTTT	TRBD1	TRBV5-1	TRBJ1-6	NA
CASSWGRSNQPQHF	TGTGCCAGCAGTTGGGGCAGAAGCAATCAGCCCCAGCATTTT	NA	TRBV6-5	TRBJ1-5	once
CASSLMDRDYGYTF	TGTGCCAGCAGCTTAATGGACAGGGACTATGGCTACACCTTC	TRBD1	TRBV9	TRBJ1-2	NA
CASSLGQAFTDTQYF	TGCGCCAGCAGCTTGGGCCAGGCCTTCACAGATACGCAGTATTTT	NA	TRBV5-1	TRBJ2-3	NA
CAWSVGASGGKTQYF	TGTGCCTGGAGTGTGGGGGCTAGCGGGGGAAAGACCCAGTACTTC	TRBD2	TRBV30	TRBJ2-5	NA
CASSVGQSNQPQHF	TGTGCCAGCAGCGTAGGACAGAGCAATCAGCCCCAGCATTTT	NA	TRBV9	TRBJ1-5	NA
CASSRPRGRVHGYTF	TGTGCCAGCAGTCGTCCCCGGGGCAGGGTGCATGGCTACACCTTC	NA	TRBV28	TRBJ1-2	NA
CASTPNRIDEQYF	TGTGCCAGCACCCCAAACAGGATCGACGAGCAGTACTTC	NA	TRBV5-8	TRBJ2-7	NA
CASSPDALIYTGELFF	TGTGCCAGCTCACCCGACGCCCTCATTTACACCGGGGAGCTGTTTTTT	NA	TRBV18	TRBJ2-2	NA
CASRLTVNTEAFF	TGCGCCAGCAGACTAACCGTGAACACTGAAGCTTTCTTT	NA	TRBV4-1	TRBJ1-1	NA
CASSLNYGYTF	TGTGCCAGTAGCTTAAACTATGGCTACACCTTC	NA	TRBV19	TRBJ1-2	few
CASSSGQHVYEQYF	TGTGCCAGCAGCTCTGGACAGCACGTCTACGAGCAGTACTTC	NA	TRBV11-2	TRBJ2-7	NA
CASSLVAGWDGYTF	TGTGCCAGCAGCTTAGTGGCAGGATGGGACGGCTACACCTTC	NA	TRBV11-2	TRBJ1-2	NA
CASSFGRPGNEQFF	TGTGCCAGCAGTTTTGGGCGCCCTGGTAATGAGCAGTTCTTC	NA	TRBV27	TRBJ2-1	NA
CASSSDYNSPLHF	TGTGCCAGCTCTTCGGACTATAATTCACCCCTCCACTTT	NA	TRBV6-5	TRBJ1-6	NA